Following are 16 T cell receptor beta chains from one sample sequenced in a study of vaccination effects on CD4 cells after COVID-19. These TCRs are of unknown antigen specificity. Some clones are missing from TCRdb's copy, which holds only in-frame ones; the method was immunoSEQ multiplex PCR. This sample has 30,000 or so clones; around three fifths occur once, and the top ten carry approximately 9.8%. Following an approximately 9-day culture, CD4+ T cells were purified. The specimen was CD4+ T cells from PBMCs cultured without peptide, collected before COVID-19 vaccination. The receptor source for this set is a human donor who received a COVID-19 vaccine.

This clone has just one count. V gene TRBV9 combines with J gene TRBJ2-7, with D possibly TRBD1 on 5 matching bases. The CDR3 is made up of 14 amino acids. Trimming cost V 0 bases and J 7 bases, with 14 bases left between them. CDR1 is SGDLS and CDR2 is YYNGEE in the germline V gene. The CDR3 region has the DNA TGTGCCAGCAGCGTAGAGGGCAGGGTCGGGGAGCAGTACTTC. Its translation is CASSVEGRVGEQYF.

V and J are TRBV21-1 and TRBJ1-1; the table's D gene call, TRBD1, was not cross checked with the DNA. TRBV21-1 is a pseudogene. The CDR3 is 15 amino acids. The DNA of the CDR3 is TGTGCCAGCAGCAAAGATTCCAGGCACGACACTGAAGCTTTCTTT. It codes for CASSKDSRHDTEAFF.

The chain is built from TRBV10-3 and TRBJ2-1; 7 positions match TRBD2. Germline V gene lookup returns CDR1 ENHRY and CDR2 SYGVKD. The CDR3 runs to 16 residues. V lost 2 bases, J lost 7 bases, and 11 bases stayed unmatched. CDR3 sequence: CAISEVPGLVGNEQFF. CDR3 DNA sequence: TGTGCCATCAGTGAGGTTCCTGGACTAGTGGGTAATGAGCAGTTCTTC.

This clone turned up a few times. This chain uses TRBV7-9 with TRBJ1-2; 7 bases fit TRBD1. V was clipped by 5 bases and J by 2 bases; unmatched bases: 14. CDR1 is SEHNR, CDR2 FQNEAQ, per germline (reference sequence). CDR3 length: 17 residues. The CDR3 here is CASSTGAGRRINYGYTF. In DNA, the CDR3 is TGTGCCAGCAGCACAGGGGCAGGGAGGCGTATAAACTATGGCTACACCTTC. The complete variable domain, with remaining parts taken from reference TRBV7-9 and TRBJ1-2, reads DTGVSQNPRHKITKRGQNVTFRCDPISEHNRLYWYRQTLGQGPEFLTYFQNEAQLEKSRLLSDRFSAERPKGSFSTLEIQRTEQGDSAMYLCASSTGAGRRINYGYTFGSGTRLTVV.

This CDR3 reads CASSIRGQVTEAFF. CDR3 DNA: TGTGCCAGTAGTATCAGGGGGCAGGTCACTGAAGCTTTCTTT. J is TRBJ1-1 and V is TRBV19, with TRBD1 matching over 8 bases. The CDR3 consists of 14 residues. Losses at the gene ends were 3 bases for V and 4 bases for J; bases not matched to a gene: 4. Germline CDR1 and CDR2: LNHDA and SQIVND (reference sequence).

The gene calls are TRBV11-2 and TRBJ1-3; no clear D. The CDR3 spans 16 residues. V was clipped by 2 bases and J by 3 bases, with 14 bases between them. Germline V lookup: CDR1 SGHAT, CDR2 FQNNGV. The CDR3 DNA reads as TGTGCCAGCAGCTTACTAAAGGGATCGGGTGGAAACACCATATATTTT. It yields the protein CASSLLKGSGGNTIYF.

The chain employs TRBV5-6 and TRBJ2-5, with TRBD2 matching over 7 bases. Germline CDR1 is SGHDT and CDR2 is YYEEEE. The V gene end was trimmed by 0 bases and the J gene end by 5 bases; junction bases not matched to a gene: 4. This CDR3 spans 14 amino acids. The CDR3 loop reads CASSLGRGVETQYF. The DNA for the CDR3 is TGTGCCAGCAGCTTGGGACGGGGGGTGGAGACCCAGTACTTC.

This chain joins TRBV19 and TRBJ1-3; D not resolved. This CDR3 has 13 amino acids. Germline V lookup: CDR1 LNHDA, CDR2 SQIVND (reference sequence). Trimming took off 7 bases at V and 3 bases at J, with 10 bases between the two ends. CDR3: CASKGAGGNTIYF. CDR3 nucleotide sequence: TGTGCCAGTAAAGGCGCTGGTGGAAACACCATATATTTT.

The chain uses TRBV7-8 and TRBJ1-4; D gene ambiguous. Trimming took 5 bases from V and 4 from J, leaving 8 bases between them. Per the germline V gene, CDR1 is SGHVS and CDR2 is FQNEAQ. CDR3 length equals 13 residues. Here the CDR3 reads CASSTGNNEKLFF. The CDR3 DNA is TGTGCCAGCAGCACTGGGAATAATGAAAAACTGTTTTTT. The variable domain in full, with the rest retrieved from reference TRBV7-8 and TRBJ1-4, is GAGVSQSPRYKVAKRGQDVALRCDPISGHVSLFWYQQALGQGPEFLTYFQNEAQLDKSGLPSDRFFAERPEGSVSTLKIQRTQQEDSAVYLCASSTGNNEKLFFGSGTQLSVL.

V is TRBV4-1 and J is TRBJ2-2; either TRBD1 or TRBD2 may fit D (5 bases each). The CDR3 is made up of 16 amino acids. V lost 1 base and J 8 bases, leaving 17 bases between the germline ends. CDR1 and CDR2 (germline): MGHRA, YSYEKL. As DNA, the CDR3 is TGCGCCAGCAGCCAAGTTCAGGTGGGGGTAGCGGGGGAGCTGTTTTTT. It is translated as CASSQVQVGVAGELFF.

This clone was observed a single time. The gene calls are TRBV19 and TRBJ1-1, with D unresolved. V lost 3 bases and J lost 1, with 6 bases in between. There are 13 residues in the CDR3. Germline CDR1 LNHDA, CDR2 SQIVND (reference sequence). CDR3 sequence: CASSIYPNTEAFF. CDR3 DNA: TGTGCCAGTAGTATCTACCCGAACACTGAAGCTTTCTTT.

The V gene is TRBV5-1, the J gene TRBJ2-1; D gene unclear. This CDR3 is built from 15 residues. Trimming left V 0 bases short and J 7 bases short, with 14 bases between. Germline V gene sequence: CDR1 SGHRS, CDR2 YFSETQ. In nucleotides, the CDR3 is TGCGCCAGCAGCTTGGGCCGCTTTAGCCCAAATGAGCAGTTCTTC. Translating it yields CASSLGRFSPNEQFF.

This clone appeared a few times. This chain uses TRBV6-5 with TRBJ1-1, with D maybe TRBD1 (6 bases). The germline V and J ends were trimmed by 2 bases and 1 base, with 11 bases remaining between them. Germline V gene lookup returns CDR1 MNHEY and CDR2 SVGAGI. The CDR3 length is 15 residues. The CDR3 protein is CASSYGSQGNTEAFF. The CDR3 DNA sequence: TGTGCCAGCAGTTACGGCTCACAGGGGAACACTGAAGCTTTCTTT.

The CDR3 nucleotides are TGTGCCTGCGCCTGGACGGATACGCAGTATTTT. It codes for CACAWTDTQYF. The rearrangement links TRBV12-3 or TRBV12-4 to TRBJ2-3; D not certain. V lost 11 bases and J lost 6, with 12 bases in between. The CDR3 totals 11 residues.

CDR3 sequence: CASSVSGSKNIQYF. The CDR3 DNA sequence: TGTGCCAGCAGCGTATCAGGTTCCAAAAACATTCAGTACTTC. V and J are TRBV9 and TRBJ2-4; no definite D call. CDR1 is SGDLS, CDR2 YYNGEE, per germline. This CDR3 region has 14 residues. The ends were cut back, 1 base at V and 2 bases at J, with 7 bases in the middle.

The genes are TRBV30 and TRBJ2-5, with D unclear. Germline values: CDR1 GTSNPN, CDR2 SVGIG (reference sequence). Trimming removed 3 bases from V and 5 bases from J, with 7 bases in between. The CDR3 loop spans 11 amino acids. The CDR3 DNA follows: TGTGCCTGGAGCTATAGGGAGACCCAGTACTTC. This encodes CAWSYRETQYF.